The T cell receptor (beta chain) under discussion was sequenced for a study of beta chain features in type 1 diabetes. The study, taken as a whole, reports: Lower insertion and higher deletion counts appeared at VDJ junctions in type 1 diabetes patients. Resolution of whether HLA type affects TCRB rearrangement was not achieved here.

Every sorted population was more than 95% pure. Every isolated RNA sample was fully reverse transcribed, so sequencing captured expressed TCRB transcripts. Only in-frame clones appear in the TCRdb table, and some are missing; sequencing was by immunoSEQ multiplex PCR. The sample holds about 240,000 clones; around a quarter are singletons and the top ten take 3.5% to 4%. On this clone itself: Its specificity is unknown.

This receptor was obtained from a man aged 25-40 years in good health. The sequenced sample was central memory CD4+ T cells from blood.

The CDR3 region has the DNA TGTGCCAGCAGCTTAGAGGGGCAGCCCACGGGGTCCCAGTACTTC. This translates into CASSLEGQPTGSQYF. V usage is TRBV11-2 and J usage is TRBJ2-5; D possibly uses TRBD1 or TRBD2 (5 bases each). Between the trimmed V and J ends, which lost 0 bases and 9 bases, there was a span of 17 bases. The CDR3 runs 15 residues. Germline loops: CDR1 SGHAT, CDR2 FQNNGV.